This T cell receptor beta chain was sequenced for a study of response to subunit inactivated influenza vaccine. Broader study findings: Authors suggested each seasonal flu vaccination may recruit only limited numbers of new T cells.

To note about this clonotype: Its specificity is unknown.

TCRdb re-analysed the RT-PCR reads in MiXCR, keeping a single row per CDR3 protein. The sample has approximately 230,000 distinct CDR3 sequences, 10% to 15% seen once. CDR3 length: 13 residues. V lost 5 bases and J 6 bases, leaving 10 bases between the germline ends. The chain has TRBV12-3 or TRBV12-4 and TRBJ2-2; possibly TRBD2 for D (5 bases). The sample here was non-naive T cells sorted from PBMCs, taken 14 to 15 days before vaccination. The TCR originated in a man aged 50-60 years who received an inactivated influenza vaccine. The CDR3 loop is CASSERTPGELFF. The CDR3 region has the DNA TGTGCCAGCAGTGAACGGACTCCCGGGGAGCTGTTTTTT.